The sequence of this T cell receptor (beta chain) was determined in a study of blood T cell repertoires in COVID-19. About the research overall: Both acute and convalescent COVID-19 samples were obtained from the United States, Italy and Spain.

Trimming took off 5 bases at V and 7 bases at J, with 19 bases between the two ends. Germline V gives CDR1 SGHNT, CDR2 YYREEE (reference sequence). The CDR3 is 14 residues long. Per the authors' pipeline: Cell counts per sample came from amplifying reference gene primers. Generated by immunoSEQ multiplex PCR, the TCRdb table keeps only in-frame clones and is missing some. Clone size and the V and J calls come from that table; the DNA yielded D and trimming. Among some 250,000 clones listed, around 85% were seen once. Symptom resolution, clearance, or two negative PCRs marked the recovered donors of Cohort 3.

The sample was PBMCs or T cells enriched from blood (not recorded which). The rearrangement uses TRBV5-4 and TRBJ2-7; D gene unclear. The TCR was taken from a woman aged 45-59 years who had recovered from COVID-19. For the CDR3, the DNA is TGTGCCAGCAGTCCAGGCACTCCCAGTGGAGAGCAGTACTTC. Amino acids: CASSPGTPSGEQYF.